Listed below are T cell receptor beta chains from one sample, sequenced in a study of human T cells and chemical hapten exposure. TCRdb recomputed calls from the RACE reads with MiXCR, one row per CDR3 protein. The repertoire consists of 240,000 or so distinct CDR3 sequences, with more than 6.5% occurring once and the leading ten covering 2% to 2.5%. This specimen was whole blood, taken in connection with sensitization to the hapten diphenylcyclopropenone (DPC). The receptors derive from a woman between 40 and 55 years old with alopecia areata. Some clones in this sample may be carry-over from other donors' samples. CDR3s leave out the opening cysteine and the closing phenylalanine or tryptophan.

j_gene | v_gene | CDR3aa
TRBJ2-1 | TRBV6-2/TRBV6-3 | ASSYDGLAGSNPLYNEQF
TRBJ2-2 | TRBV28 | ASSSPGTGGTGELF
TRBJ1-1 | TRBV11-2 | ASSLVSGPTEAF
TRBJ1-5 | TRBV6-5 | ASRPTGGINQPQH
TRBJ2-2 | TRBV20-1 | SARFVGRGELF
TRBJ2-5 | TRBV28 | ASSAPSGKGYQETQY
TRBJ1-3 | TRBV29-1 | SVEGQENTIY
TRBJ2-5 | TRBV7-3 | ASSLNSQETQY
TRBJ1-1 | TRBV5-6 | ASSVGPTTF
TRBJ2-1 | TRBV9 | ASSEYGSSWDEQF
TRBJ1-4 | TRBV28 | ASSFRGIANEKLF
TRBJ2-7 | TRBV6-2/TRBV6-3 | ASSYLASGAEQY
TRBJ2-7 | TRBV27 | ASKVIGRASEQY
TRBJ1-6 | TRBV6-2/TRBV6-3 | ASMSSYNSPLH
TRBJ1-5 | TRBV12-3/TRBV12-4 | ASSSRDTQPQH
TRBJ1-3 | TRBV30 | ARYRGPSGNTIY
TRBJ1-2 | TRBV27 | ATYGYGYT
TRBJ1-2 | TRBV12-3/TRBV12-4 | ASSFIRGGGYT
TRBJ1-1 | TRBV7-2 | ASSLEGRGEAF
TRBJ2-1 | TRBV9 | ASSVDWGQGNEQF
TRBJ1-1 | TRBV20-1 | SASTPTTGGAF
TRBJ2-7 | TRBV25-1 | ARLMGEQY
TRBJ2-4 | TRBV28 | ASSMAKNIQY
TRBJ2-2 | TRBV24-1 | ATSPRSGRRSTGELF
TRBJ2-5 | TRBV7-9 | ASSPPAVRETQY
TRBJ2-1 | TRBV7-6 | ASSLEASGHSYNEQF
TRBJ2-2 | TRBV2 | ASRTDGANTGELF
TRBJ2-7 | TRBV7-2 | ASSSTGQEQY
TRBJ1-4 | TRBV12-3/TRBV12-4 | ASSQRQGANEKLF
TRBJ2-7 | TRBV11-2 | ASSLDGQVDSF
TRBJ2-7 | TRBV20-1 | SANLPGTSGRAGEQY
TRBJ2-5 | TRBV20-1 | SARVPAQETQY
TRBJ1-4 | TRBV20-1 | SARDLRQGGGREKLF
TRBJ2-2 | TRBV29-1 | TCRGSNTGELF
TRBJ1-4 | TRBV12-3/TRBV12-4 | PSVNGEREKLF
TRBJ2-7 | TRBV27 | ASSYRLGSYEQY
TRBJ1-1 | TRBV6-2/TRBV6-3 | ATGQGANLMNTEAF
TRBJ2-3 | TRBV5-1 | ASSSPGNGDTQY
TRBJ2-3 | TRBV12-3/TRBV12-4 | ASGPTGSDTDTQY
TRBJ2-3 | TRBV11-2 | ASSLGLALDTQY
TRBJ1-5 | TRBV7-2 | ASSPGQGNQPQH
TRBJ2-1 | TRBV5-1 | ASSSTGTSGRDWNEQF
TRBJ2-2 | TRBV20-1 | SARLITGNHRELF
TRBJ2-7 | TRBV2 | ASSDVGQGNYEQY
TRBJ2-1 | TRBV10-3 | AISGLGTGAYNEQF
TRBJ2-5 | TRBV5-6 | ASNNKGAGETQY
TRBJ2-2 | TRBV6-5 | ASSQRGAGELF
TRBJ1-1 | TRBV6-2/TRBV6-3 | ASTKTGGMNTEAF
TRBJ1-3 | TRBV6-5 | ASSYDRAGNTIY
TRBJ2-7 | TRBV7-9 | ASGDRSYEQY
TRBJ2-1 | TRBV6-2/TRBV6-3 | ASTRDKRGTSRPTDEQF
TRBJ2-7 | TRBV29-1 | SVDPGTGVSEQY
TRBJ2-6 | TRBV6-5 | ASRRDSGANVLT
TRBJ1-1 | TRBV29-1 | SVAPSANTEAF